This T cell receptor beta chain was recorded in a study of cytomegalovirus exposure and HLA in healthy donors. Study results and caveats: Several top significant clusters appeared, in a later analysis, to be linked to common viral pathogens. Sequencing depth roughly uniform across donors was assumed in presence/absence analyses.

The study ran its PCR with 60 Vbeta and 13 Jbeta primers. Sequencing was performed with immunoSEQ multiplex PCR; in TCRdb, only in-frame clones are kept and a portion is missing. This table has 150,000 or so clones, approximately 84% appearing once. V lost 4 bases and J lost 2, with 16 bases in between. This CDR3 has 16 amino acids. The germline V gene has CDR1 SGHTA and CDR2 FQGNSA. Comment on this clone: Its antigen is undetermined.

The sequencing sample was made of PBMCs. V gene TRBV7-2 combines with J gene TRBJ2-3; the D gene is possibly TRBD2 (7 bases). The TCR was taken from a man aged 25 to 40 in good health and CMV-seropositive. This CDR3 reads CASSSQGRGNTDTQYF. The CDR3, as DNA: TGTGCCAGCAGCTCTCAGGGGCGGGGGAACACAGATACGCAGTATTTT.